The T cell receptor (beta chain) under discussion was sequenced for a study of cytomegalovirus exposure and HLA in healthy donors. The CDR3 contains 15 residues. Germline assignment: CDR1 SGDLS and CDR2 YYNGEE. Use of 60 Vbeta and 13 Jbeta primers characterized the PCR. The protocol was immunoSEQ multiplex PCR, while the TCRdb copy is restricted to in-frame clones and leaves out a portion. The profile shows about 170,000 clones, about four fifths of them singletons. The source is a man aged 25 to 45 in good health and CMV-seropositive. The rearrangement links TRBV9 to TRBJ2-5; D is perhaps TRBD2 (6 bases). The tail of the sequence fits TRBJ2-7 better, so the J call may be wrong. The sample consisted of PBMCs. CDR3 in DNA: TGTGCCAGCAGCGGGACCGACGGGAGCTCCTACGAGCAGTACTTC. Translating gives CASSGTDGSSYEQYF.